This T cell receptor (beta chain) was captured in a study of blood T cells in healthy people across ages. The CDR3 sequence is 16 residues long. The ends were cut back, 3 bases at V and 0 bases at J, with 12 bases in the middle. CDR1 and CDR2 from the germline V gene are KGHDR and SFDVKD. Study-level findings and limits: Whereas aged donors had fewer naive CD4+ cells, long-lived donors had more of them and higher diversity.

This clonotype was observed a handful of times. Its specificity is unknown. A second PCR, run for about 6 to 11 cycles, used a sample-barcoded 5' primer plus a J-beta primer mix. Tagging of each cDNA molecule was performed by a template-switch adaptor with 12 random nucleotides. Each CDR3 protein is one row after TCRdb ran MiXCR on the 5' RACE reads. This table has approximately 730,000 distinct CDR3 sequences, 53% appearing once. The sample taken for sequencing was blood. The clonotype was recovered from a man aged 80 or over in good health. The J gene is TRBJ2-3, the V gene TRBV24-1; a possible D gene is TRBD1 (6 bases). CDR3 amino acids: CATSDTRTDSTDTQYF. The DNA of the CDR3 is TGTGCCACCAGTGATACGCGGACAGATAGCACAGATACGCAGTATTTT.